These 15 T cell receptor beta chains originate from one sample sequenced in a study of blood T cell repertoires in COVID-19 (TCRdb year 2020). The library was obtained by the immunoSEQ multiplex PCR assay. What TCRdb holds here is the immuneACCESS table cut down to in-frame rearrangements. Part of the clones is not present; checked against another copy, under half of the missing clones reflect an unresolved V gene, and the others are unexplained. Counted in this sample were 100,000 to 120,000 clones; nearly 90% of them appeared once. The ten largest make up 4.5% to 5% of the sample. Sequencing was done on a sample of peripheral blood. These TCRs come from a human donor in a cohort sampled during active COVID-19.

This chain uses TRBV29-1 with TRBJ1-1; no firm D call. The ends were cut back, 6 bases at V and 2 bases at J, with 4 bases in the middle. The CDR3 totals 10 residues. Germline assignment: CDR1 SQVTM and CDR2 ANQGSEA. The CDR3 here is CSVRNTEAFF. The CDR3 DNA follows: TGCAGCGTGAGAAACACTGAAGCTTTCTTT.

As DNA, the CDR3 is TGTGCCAGCAGCGGGGGACGGGAGGGCCTATTAGAGACCCAGTACTTC. It yields the protein CASSGGREGLLETQYF. J is TRBJ2-5 and V is TRBV7-9, with TRBD2 identical over 8 bases. Germline trimming cut 5 bases from V and 4 bases from J; bases unmatched to any gene: 12. CDR3 length: 16 amino acids. The germline CDR1 and CDR2 sequences are SEHNR and FQNEAQ (reference sequence).

V and J are TRBV27 and TRBJ2-7; the D is unclear. V gave up 6 bases and J gave up 0 bases, with 9 bases separating them. The CDR3 runs 13 residues. Germline CDR1 and CDR2: MNHEY and SMNVEV (reference sequence). CDR3 in DNA: TGTGCCAGCAGAATGACTGGCTCCTACGAGCAGTACTTC. It translates to CASRMTGSYEQYF.

This chain uses TRBV12-3 or TRBV12-4 with TRBJ2-5; tentative D call: TRBD2 (6 bases). The ends were cut back, 5 bases at V and 2 bases at J, with 9 bases in the middle. CDR3 length: 13 residues. This CDR3 is CASSAGLQETQYF. The CDR3 region has the DNA TGTGCCAGCAGTGCGGGACTGCAAGAGACCCAGTACTTC.

The J gene is TRBJ2-7, the V gene TRBV4-1; D gene uncertain. CDR3 size: 13 residues. Germline V CDR1 and CDR2: MGHRA, YSYEKL. V was cut by 0 bases and J by 4 bases, with 7 bases left in between. CDR3 sequence reads: CASSQERSYEQYF. Written as DNA, the CDR3 is TGCGCCAGCAGCCAAGAGCGAAGTTACGAGCAGTACTTC.

This clone was seen more than once but under ten times. V and J are TRBV3-1 (or the pseudogene TRBV3-2) and TRBJ1-5; weak D call: TRBD1 (5 bases). Between the trimmed V and J ends, which lost 4 bases and 1 base, there was a span of 11 bases. CDR1 and CDR2 from the germline V gene are LGHDT and YNNKEL (reference sequence). There are 15 residues in the CDR3. This chain's CDR3 is CASSRGVSSNQPQHF. The CDR3 coding sequence is TGTGCCAGCAGCCGGGGGGTTTCCAGCAATCAGCCCCAGCATTTT.

V gene TRBV4-1 combines with J gene TRBJ2-1; 11 bases fit TRBD2. Looked up from germline, CDR1 is MGHRA and CDR2 is YSYEKL. The V and J ends lost 0 bases and 8 bases, in that order; junction bases with no gene match: 6. The CDR3 contains 16 residues. The CDR3 sequence: CASSQDSSGRVDEQFF. In DNA form, the CDR3 reads TGCGCCAGCAGCCAAGATAGTAGCGGGAGGGTAGATGAGCAGTTCTTC.

This clone was counted once. The chain is built from TRBV9 and TRBJ1-6, with TRBD1 matching 8 bases. This CDR3 is 14 amino acids long. Germline CDR1 and CDR2: SGDLS and YYNGEE. Trimming took 1 base from V and 9 from J; bases not matched to a gene: 3. This CDR3 is CASSVTTGGSPLHF. The CDR3 DNA reads as TGTGCCAGCAGCGTAACAACAGGGGGTTCACCCCTCCACTTT.

The genes are TRBV18 and TRBJ2-5, with D hard to call. CDR3 size: 16 residues. The germline V and J ends were trimmed by 3 bases and 0 bases, with 14 bases remaining between them. Germline V gives CDR1 KGHSH, CDR2 LQKENI. The CDR3 sequence: CASSPQRGRNQETQYF. As DNA, the CDR3 is TGTGCCAGCTCACCCCAACGCGGTAGAAACCAAGAGACCCAGTACTTC.

This clone was counted only a few times. The chain joins TRBV19 to TRBJ1-4; TRBD1 matches 9 bases. Losses at the gene ends were 3 bases for V and 7 bases for J; bases not matched to a gene: 15. This CDR3 is 18 amino acids long. The V gene's germline CDR1 is LNHDA and CDR2 SQIVND (reference sequence). CDR3 protein: CASSIRRQGEIEGEKLFF. The CDR3 DNA reads TGTGCCAGTAGTATTCGACGACAGGGGGAAATCGAAGGTGAAAAACTGTTTTTT.

This chain joins TRBV5-6 and TRBJ2-5, with 11 bases identical to TRBD2. Germline V lookup: CDR1 SGHDT, CDR2 YYEEEE. The V segment lost 2 bases and the J segment 3 bases; nucleotides outside the gene matches: 9. The CDR3 is 17 amino acids. CDR3 coding DNA: TGTGCCAGCAGCTTACAGCGACTAGCGGGGCCCAAAGAGACCCAGTACTTC. Its translation is CASSLQRLAGPKETQYF.

The chain recombines TRBV5-1 with TRBJ2-7; 8 nucleotides line up with TRBD1. After removal of 0 bases from V and 0 bases from J, the junction contained 5 bases not matched to a gene. CDR3 length equals 16 residues. CDR1 and CDR2 from the germline V gene are SGHRS and YFSETQ. CDR3: CASSLARQGHSYEQYF. In nucleotides, the CDR3 is TGCGCCAGCAGCTTGGCCCGACAGGGGCACTCCTACGAGCAGTACTTC.

This rearrangement joins TRBV5-4 to TRBJ2-3; the match to TRBD2 covers 10 bases. Germline V gene lookup returns CDR1 SGHNT and CDR2 YYREEE (reference sequence). The CDR3 sequence is 17 residues long. Trimming at V came to 0 bases and at J to 2 bases, leaving 6 bases not matched to a gene. The CDR3, as DNA: TGTGCCAGCAGCTTGGGGTTAGCGGGGGGATACACAGATACGCAGTATTTT. Translation gives CASSLGLAGGYTDTQYF. The variable domain in full, with the rest retrieved from reference TRBV5-4 and TRBJ2-3, is ETGVTQSPTHLIKTRGQQVTLRCSSQSGHNTVSWYQQALGQGPQFIFQYYREEENGRGNFPPRFSGLQFPNYSSELNVNALELDDSALYLCASSLGLAGGYTDTQYFGPGTRLTVL.

V and J are TRBV27 and TRBJ2-1; 9 bases agree with TRBD2. This CDR3 has 16 residues. The germline V gene encodes CDR1 MNHEY and CDR2 SMNVEV (reference sequence). V was clipped by 4 bases and J by 1 base; unmatched bases: 5. The DNA of the CDR3 is TGTGCCAGCAGTTACCTTAGCGGGAGATCCTACAATGAGCAGTTCTTC. Translated, it gives CASSYLSGRSYNEQFF.

This clone was detected once. The chain combines TRBV6-1 with TRBJ2-3, with D unresolved. V shed 3 bases and J shed 3 bases, with 7 bases lying between them. Germline CDR1 and CDR2: MNHNS and SASEGT. The CDR3 length is 13 residues. The CDR3 spells CASSEVDTDTQYF. The CDR3 DNA is TGTGCCAGCAGTGAGGTAGATACAGATACGCAGTATTTT.